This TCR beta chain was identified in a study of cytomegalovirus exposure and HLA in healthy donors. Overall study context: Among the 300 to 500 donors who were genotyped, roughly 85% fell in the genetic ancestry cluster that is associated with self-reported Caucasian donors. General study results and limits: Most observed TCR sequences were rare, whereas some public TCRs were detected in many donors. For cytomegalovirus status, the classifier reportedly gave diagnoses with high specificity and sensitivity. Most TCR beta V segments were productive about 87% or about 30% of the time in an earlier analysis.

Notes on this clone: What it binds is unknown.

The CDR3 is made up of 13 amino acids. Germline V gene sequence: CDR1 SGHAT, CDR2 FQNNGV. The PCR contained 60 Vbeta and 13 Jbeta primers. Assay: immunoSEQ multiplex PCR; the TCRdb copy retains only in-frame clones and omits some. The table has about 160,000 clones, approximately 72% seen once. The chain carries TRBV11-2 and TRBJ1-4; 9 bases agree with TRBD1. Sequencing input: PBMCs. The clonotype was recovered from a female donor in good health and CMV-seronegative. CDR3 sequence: CATEMDRGQKLFF. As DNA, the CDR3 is TGTGCTACTGAAATGGACAGGGGCCAAAAACTGTTTTTT.